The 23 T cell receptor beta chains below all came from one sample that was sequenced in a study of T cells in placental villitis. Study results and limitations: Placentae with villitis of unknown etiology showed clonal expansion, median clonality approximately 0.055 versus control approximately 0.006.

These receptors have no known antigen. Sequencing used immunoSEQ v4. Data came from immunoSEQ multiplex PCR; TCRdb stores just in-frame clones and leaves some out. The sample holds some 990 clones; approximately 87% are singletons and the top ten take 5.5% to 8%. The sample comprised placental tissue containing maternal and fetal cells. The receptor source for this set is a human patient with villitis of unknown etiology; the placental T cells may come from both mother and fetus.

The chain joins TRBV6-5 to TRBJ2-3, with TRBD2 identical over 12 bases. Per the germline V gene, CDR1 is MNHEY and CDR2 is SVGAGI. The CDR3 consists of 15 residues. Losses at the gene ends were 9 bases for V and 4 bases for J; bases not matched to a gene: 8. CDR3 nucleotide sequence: TGTGCCAGGGCTAGCGGGGGGGCTAACGCAGATACGCAGTATTTT. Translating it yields CARASGGANADTQYF.

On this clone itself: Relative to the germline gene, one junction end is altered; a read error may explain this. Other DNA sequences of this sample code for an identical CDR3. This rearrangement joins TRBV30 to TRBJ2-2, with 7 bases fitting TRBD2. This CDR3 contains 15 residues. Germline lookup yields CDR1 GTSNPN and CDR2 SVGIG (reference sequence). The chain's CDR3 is CAWSGGGTYTGELFF. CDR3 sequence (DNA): TGTGCCTGGAGTGGGGGGGGAACCTACACCGGAGAGCTGTTTTTT.

The CDR3: CASSQVGADTQYF. CDR3 DNA: TGCGCCAGCAGCCAAGTTGGGGCAGATACGCAGTATTTT. The chain employs TRBV4-1 and TRBJ2-3; D gene ambiguous. This CDR3 contains 13 residues. From germline, CDR1 is MGHRA and CDR2 YSYEKL. Trimming took off 1 base at V and 4 bases at J, with 6 bases between the two ends.

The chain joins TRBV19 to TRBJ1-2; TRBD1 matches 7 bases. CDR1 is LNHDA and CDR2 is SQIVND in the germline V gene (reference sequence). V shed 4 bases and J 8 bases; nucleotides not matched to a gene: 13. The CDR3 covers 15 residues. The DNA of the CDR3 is TGTGCCAGTAGTACTCCACGACAGGGCCCCGGGGGCTACACCTTC. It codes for CASSTPRQGPGGYTF.

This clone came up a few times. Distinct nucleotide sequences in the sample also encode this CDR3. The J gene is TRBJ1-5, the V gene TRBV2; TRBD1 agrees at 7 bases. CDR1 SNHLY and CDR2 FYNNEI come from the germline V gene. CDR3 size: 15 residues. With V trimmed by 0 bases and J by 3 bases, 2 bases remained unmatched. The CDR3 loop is CASSEATGVNQPQHF. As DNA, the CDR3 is TGTGCCAGCAGTGAAGCAACAGGGGTCAATCAGCCCCAGCATTTT.

The CDR3 DNA follows: TGTGCCAGCAGCGTAGGTCCAATGGGGATCTCTGGAAACACCATATATTTT. This translates into CASSVGPMGISGNTIYF. The chain combines TRBV9 with TRBJ1-3, with D uncertain. The V gene's germline CDR1 is SGDLS and CDR2 YYNGEE. This CDR3 contains 17 residues. V was cut by 0 bases and J by 0 bases, with 13 bases left in between.

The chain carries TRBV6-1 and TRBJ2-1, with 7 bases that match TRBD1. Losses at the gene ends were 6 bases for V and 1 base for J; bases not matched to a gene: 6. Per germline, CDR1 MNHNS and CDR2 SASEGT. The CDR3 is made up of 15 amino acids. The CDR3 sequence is CASSSGQRSYNEQFF. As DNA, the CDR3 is TGTGCCAGCAGCTCGGGACAGAGGTCCTACAATGAGCAGTTCTTC.

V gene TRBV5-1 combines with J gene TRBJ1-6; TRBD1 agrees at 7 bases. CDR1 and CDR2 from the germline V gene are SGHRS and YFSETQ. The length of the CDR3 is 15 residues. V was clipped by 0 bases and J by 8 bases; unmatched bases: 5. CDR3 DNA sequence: TGCGCCAGCAGCTTGGCGGGACAGAGGGATTCACCCCTCCACTTT. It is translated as CASSLAGQRDSPLHF. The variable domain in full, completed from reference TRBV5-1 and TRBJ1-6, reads KAGVTQTPRYLIKTRGQQVTLSCSPISGHRSVSWYQQTPGQGLQFLFEYFSETQRNKGNFPGRFSGRQFSNSRSEMNVSTLELGDSALYLCASSLAGQRDSPLHFGNGTRLTVT.

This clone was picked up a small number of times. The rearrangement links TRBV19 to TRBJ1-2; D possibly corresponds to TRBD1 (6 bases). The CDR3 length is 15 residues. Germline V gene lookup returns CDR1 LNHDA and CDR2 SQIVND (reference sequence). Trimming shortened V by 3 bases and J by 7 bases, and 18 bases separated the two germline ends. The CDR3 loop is CASSITISGGSGYTF. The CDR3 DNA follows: TGTGCCAGTAGTATTACCATCTCCGGGGGCTCTGGCTACACCTTC.

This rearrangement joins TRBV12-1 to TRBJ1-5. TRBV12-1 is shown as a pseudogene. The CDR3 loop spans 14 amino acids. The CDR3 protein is CASSVPGRDQPQHF. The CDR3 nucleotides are TGTGCCAGCAGCGTTCCAGGGAGGGATCAGCCCCAGCATTTT.

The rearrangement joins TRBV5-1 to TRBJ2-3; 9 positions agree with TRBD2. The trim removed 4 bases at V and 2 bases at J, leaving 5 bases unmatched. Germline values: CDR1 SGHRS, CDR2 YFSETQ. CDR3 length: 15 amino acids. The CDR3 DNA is TGCGCCAGCAGCCTTAGCGGGGGTGTCACAGATACGCAGTATTTT. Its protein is CASSLSGGVTDTQYF.

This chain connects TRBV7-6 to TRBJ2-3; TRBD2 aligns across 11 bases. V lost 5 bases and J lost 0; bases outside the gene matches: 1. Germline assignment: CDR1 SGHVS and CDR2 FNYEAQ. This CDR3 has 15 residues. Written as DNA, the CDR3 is TGTGCCAGCAGCACTAGCGGGGGTAGCACAGATACGCAGTATTTT. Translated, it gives CASSTSGGSTDTQYF. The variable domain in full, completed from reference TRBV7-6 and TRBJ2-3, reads GAGVSQSPRYKVTKRGQDVALRCDPISGHVSLYWYRQALGQGPEFLTYFNYEAQQDKSGLPNDRFSAERPEGSISTLTIQRTEQRDSAMYRCASSTSGGSTDTQYFGPGTRLTVL.

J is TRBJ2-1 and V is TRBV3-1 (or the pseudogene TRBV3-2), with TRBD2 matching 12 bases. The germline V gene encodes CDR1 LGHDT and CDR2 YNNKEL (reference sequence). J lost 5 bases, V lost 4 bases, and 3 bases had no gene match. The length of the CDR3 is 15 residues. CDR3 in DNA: TGTGCCAGCAGCCCTCTAGCGGGAGGGGACAATGAGCAGTTCTTC. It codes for CASSPLAGGDNEQFF.

CDR3 region: CASSPWGGAFF. DNA for the CDR3: TGTGCCAGCAGTCCCTGGGGGGGAGCTTTCTTT. The chain recombines TRBV5-8 with TRBJ1-1; D might be TRBD1 (5 bases). The V gene's germline CDR1 is SGHTS and CDR2 YDEGEE. The CDR3 consists of 11 residues. V was cut by 5 bases and J by 10 bases, with 12 bases left in between.

For the CDR3, the DNA is TGTGCCAGCAGCTGGGACAGGGAAGAGACCCAGTACTTC. This encodes CASSWDREETQYF. The rearrangement links TRBV5-6 to TRBJ2-5; 9 bases are shared with TRBD1. This CDR3 has 13 residues. Unmatched junction bases numbered 0, after V lost 3 bases and J lost 3 bases. Germline V gene lookup returns CDR1 SGHDT and CDR2 YYEEEE.

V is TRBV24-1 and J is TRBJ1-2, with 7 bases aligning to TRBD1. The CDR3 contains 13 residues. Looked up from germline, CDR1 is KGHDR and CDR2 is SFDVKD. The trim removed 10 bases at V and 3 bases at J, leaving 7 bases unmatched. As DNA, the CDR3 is TGTGCCACACGGGGACAGAACGACTATGGCTACACCTTC. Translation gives CATRGQNDYGYTF.

Here the CDR3 DNA reads TGTGCCATCAAAGGACAGGGGGACACCGGGGAGCTGTTTTTT. Translation gives CAIKGQGDTGELFF. The chain is built from TRBV10-3 and TRBJ2-2, with 10 positions matching TRBD1. Germline V gene sequence: CDR1 ENHRY, CDR2 SYGVKD. CDR3 length equals 14 residues. V shed 7 bases and J 3 bases; nucleotides not matched to a gene: 2.

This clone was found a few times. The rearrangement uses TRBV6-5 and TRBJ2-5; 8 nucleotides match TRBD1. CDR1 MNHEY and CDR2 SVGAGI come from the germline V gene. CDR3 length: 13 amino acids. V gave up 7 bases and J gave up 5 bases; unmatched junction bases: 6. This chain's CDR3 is CASTRQGSETQYF. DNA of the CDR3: TGTGCCAGCACCCGACAGGGGAGTGAGACCCAGTACTTC.

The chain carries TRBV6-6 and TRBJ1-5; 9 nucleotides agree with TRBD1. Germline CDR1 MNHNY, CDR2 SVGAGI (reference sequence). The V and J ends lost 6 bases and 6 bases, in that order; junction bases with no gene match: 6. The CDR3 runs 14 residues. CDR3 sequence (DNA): TGTGCCAGCAGCTCGACAGGGGGTGGTCAGCCCCAGCATTTT. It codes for CASSSTGGGQPQHF.

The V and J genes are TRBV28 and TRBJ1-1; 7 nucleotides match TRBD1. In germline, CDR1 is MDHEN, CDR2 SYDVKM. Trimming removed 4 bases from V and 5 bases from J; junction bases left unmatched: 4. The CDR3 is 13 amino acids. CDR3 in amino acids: CASSSGGRTEAFF. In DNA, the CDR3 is TGTGCCAGCAGTTCAGGGGGAAGGACTGAAGCTTTCTTT.

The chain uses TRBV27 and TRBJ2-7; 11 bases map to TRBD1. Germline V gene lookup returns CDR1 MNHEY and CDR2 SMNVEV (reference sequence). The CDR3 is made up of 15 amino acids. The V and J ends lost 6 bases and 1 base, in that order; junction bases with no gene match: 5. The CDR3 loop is CASRYGTGGSYEQYF. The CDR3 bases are TGTGCCAGCAGATACGGGACAGGGGGGTCCTACGAGCAGTACTTC.

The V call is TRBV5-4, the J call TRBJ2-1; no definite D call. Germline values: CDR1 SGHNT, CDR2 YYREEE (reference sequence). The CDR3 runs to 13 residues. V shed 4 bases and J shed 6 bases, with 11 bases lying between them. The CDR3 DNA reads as TGTGCCAGCAGCCCGAGGCCCTCCAATGAGCAGTTCTTC. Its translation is CASSPRPSNEQFF. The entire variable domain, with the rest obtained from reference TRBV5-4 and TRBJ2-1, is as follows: ETGVTQSPTHLIKTRGQQVTLRCSSQSGHNTVSWYQQALGQGPQFIFQYYREEENGRGNFPPRFSGLQFPNYSSELNVNALELDDSALYLCASSPRPSNEQFFGPGTRLTVL.

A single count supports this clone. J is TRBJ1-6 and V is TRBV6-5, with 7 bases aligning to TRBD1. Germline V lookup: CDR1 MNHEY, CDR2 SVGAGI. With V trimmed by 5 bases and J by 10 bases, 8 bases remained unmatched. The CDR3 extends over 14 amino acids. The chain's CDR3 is CASSNRDSGSPLHF. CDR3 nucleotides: TGTGCCAGCAGTAACCGGGACAGTGGATCACCCCTCCACTTT.